This record looks at one TCR beta chain sequence and its context. The target of this receptor is not known. The input lacks base qualities; no much larger clone sits a single base away. Sequences MNHEY (CDR1) and SVGAGI (CDR2) are obtained from the germline V gene. V and J lose 6 bases and 3 bases, and a span of 5 bases separates them. Counted from cysteine to phenylalanine, this CDR3 has 11 amino acids. Only the CDR3 DNA stays, 33 bases, in frame from base 1. TCRbeta CDR3 regions were amplified from genomic DNA by means of the immunoSEQ Assay, a bias-controlled multiplex PCR. On the authors' methods: Within the assay, amplification of reference gene primers was used to estimate how many nucleated cells each sample contained. To quantify the absolute abundance of each unique TCRbeta CDR3 rearrangement, sequence reads were collapsed and filtered. For each sample, productive Simpson clonality was calculated as the square root of Simpson's diversity index over productive rearrangements. Held by TCRdb, this immuneACCESS table contains in-frame sequences only and omits some clones. Under half of the omission traces to an unresolved V gene where checked; the cause of the rest is unknown. V, J and clone size are those of that table, while D and trimming were read from the DNA. The sample table holds roughly 30,000 clones, of which almost 85% were seen once. The ten largest clones take up about 9.3% of the sample.

This sample is part of a study of blood T cell repertoires in COVID-19 (dated by TCRdb to 2018 to 2021). For the study in its entirety: Samples covering the acute and convalescent phases of COVID-19 were provided by collaborators in the United States, Italy and Spain. The repertoires were made available in a free public database intended to serve as a resource for research on the immune response to SARS-CoV-2. Nearly every sample came with metadata listing a de-identified subject ID, COVID-19 status, age in years and sex. The prospective study material was composed of cDNA or gDNA derived from T cells, B-cell-depleted T cells, or PBMCs. HLA class I and class II types, where available, came from metadata supplied by the sample provider rather than from assay-based typing. Deeply sampled blood TCRbeta repertoires from subjects exposed to, actively infected with, or recovered from COVID-19 were included in the dataset. Samples were obtained from the ongoing ImmuneRACE study (first 160 participants) and from 1,200 or so subjects provided by 6 global collaborators.

The collaborating institutions used their own protocols to collect whole blood in K2EDTA tubes. Collaborator samples were shipped for TCRbeta analysis as frozen whole blood, isolated PBMCs, or DNA extracted from either sample type. What the study reported, not specific to this receptor: Clinical and demographic metadata were provided uncurated, with the amount varying by source and participant.

This receptor was taken from a man older than 75 with active COVID-19. The chain links TRBV6-5 with TRBJ1-2; the D gene assignment is ambiguous. Sequenced material: peripheral blood. DNA sequence: TGTGCCAGCAGAGAGGACTATGGCTACACCTTC. This gives the protein CASREDYGYTF.